This T cell receptor beta chain was retrieved from a study of siplizumab effects on memory and regulatory T cells. Findings and caveats of the study: Proliferating Tregs taken from siplizumab cultures were not shown to have a confirmed suppressive function. Major contributors to the alloresponse seemed to be naive T cells, which also appeared more diverse than memory cells. Unstimulated subsets captured only a minor fraction of alloreactive clones.

Here immunoSEQ multiplex PCR was the method, and the copy in TCRdb shows in-frame clones only, minus some. The sample carries approximately 92,000 clones, just under 95% recorded once. CDR1 is SGHTA and CDR2 is FQGTGA in the germline V gene. The CDR3 loop spans 16 amino acids. Between the trimmed V and J ends, which lost 5 bases and 5 bases, there was a span of 21 bases. As regards this clone: Antigen: not known.

The chain uses TRBV7-3 and TRBJ1-1; a weak D match, TRBD1 (6 bases). Sequenced material: non-Treg CD4+ T cells sorted from blood. The TCR comes from a human donor in good health. This CDR3 is CASSPKGRGGGTEAFF. The CDR3 nucleotides read TGTGCCAGCAGCCCAAAGGGGCGAGGGGGTGGTACTGAAGCTTTCTTT.